This T cell receptor beta chain was sequenced for a study of response to subunit inactivated influenza vaccine. From the RT-PCR reads, TCRdb called clonotypes with MiXCR, one entry per CDR3 protein. The sample contains almost 250,000 distinct CDR3 sequences, over 9% of which appear only once. The CDR3 contains 15 residues. Germline CDR1 reads SGHVS; CDR2 reads FNYEAQ. Trimming stripped 0 bases from V and 8 bases from J, with 11 bases between. The sample holds a few counts of this clonotype. The rearrangement links TRBV7-6 to TRBJ1-6; D might be TRBD1 (5 bases). Specimen: non-naive T cells sorted from PBMCs, collected less than 15 days before vaccination. This TCR was recovered from a man between 50 and 59 years old who received an inactivated influenza vaccine. CDR3 nucleotide sequence: TGTGCCAGCAGCTTAGCGCGGGGGGGAGATTCACCCCTCCACTTT. This sequence encodes CASSLARGGDSPLHF. Complete variable domain (other parts from reference TRBV7-6 and TRBJ1-6): GAGVSQSPRYKVTKRGQDVALRCDPISGHVSLYWYRQALGQGPEFLTYFNYEAQQDKSGLPNDRFSAERPEGSISTLTIQRTEQRDSAMYRCASSLARGGDSPLHFGNGTRLTVT.